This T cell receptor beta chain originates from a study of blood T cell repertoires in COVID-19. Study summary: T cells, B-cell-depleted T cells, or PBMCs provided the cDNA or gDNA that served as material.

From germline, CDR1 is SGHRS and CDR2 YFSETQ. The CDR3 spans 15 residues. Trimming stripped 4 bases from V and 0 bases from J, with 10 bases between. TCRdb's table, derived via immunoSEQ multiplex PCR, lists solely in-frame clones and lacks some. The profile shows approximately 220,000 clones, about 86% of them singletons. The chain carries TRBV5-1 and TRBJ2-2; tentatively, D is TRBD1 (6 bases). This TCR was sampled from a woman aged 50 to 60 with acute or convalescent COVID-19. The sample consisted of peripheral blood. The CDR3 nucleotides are TGCGCCAGCAGCCCCGGGACAACGAACACCGGGGAGCTGTTTTTT. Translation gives CASSPGTTNTGELFF.